This T cell receptor beta chain was retrieved from a study of post-analysis software for immune sequencing data. cDNA libraries of TCR beta carried unique molecular identifiers. Once about 0.9 to 11 million T cells were used, roughly 0.5 million cDNA molecules resulted. TCRdb redid the calling of the PCR reads with MiXCR, one entry per CDR3 protein. In the table there are 750,000 to 950,000 distinct CDR3 sequences, around 50% of which are singletons. Study results and limitations: With TRBV5-6, TRBV5-1 and TRBV20-1 included, several TRBV segments were more frequent in patients than in controls. Under the F measure, samples that were prepared in one batch clustered strongly together. In multiple sclerosis, normalized Chao1 diversity was significantly below that of controls.

Comments on this clonotype: Its antigen is unidentified.

The germline V gene encodes CDR1 MNHEY and CDR2 SVGEGT. The CDR3 extends over 15 amino acids. The receptor was isolated from a girl aged 5-17 years with multiple sclerosis. The V call is TRBV6-2 or TRBV6-3, the J call TRBJ2-7; TRBD1 matches 8 bases. The J call is doubtful: the DNA matches TRBJ2-5 better. Material: blood. The CDR3 sequence is CASRQGQALRRTQYF. DNA of the CDR3: TGTGCCAGCAGACAGGGACAGGCCCTGAGACGGACCCAGTACTTC.